These 18 T cell receptor beta chains were sequenced from one sample in a study of vaccination effects on CD4 cells after COVID-19. Pools of viral peptides were used by the ViraFEST assay to expand antigen-specific CD4+ T cells ahead of sequencing. Subsequent to a culture period of nine to ten days, CD4+ T cells were isolated. Nucleocapsid antibodies stayed negative before and after vaccination, showing no earlier SARS-CoV-2 infection. For these TCRs, the target antigens are not known. Some clones are missing from TCRdb's copy, which holds only in-frame ones; the method was immunoSEQ multiplex PCR. Here the sample spans 55,000 to 75,000 clones, roughly 72% being singletons. The sample consisted of CD4+ T cells from PBMCs cultured with HCoV-OC43 spike peptides, taken before COVID-19 vaccination. Subset indicated: HCoV-OC43 spike overlapping peptide pool stimulation. The receptors originated from a human donor who received a COVID-19 vaccine.

The chain couples TRBV19 to TRBJ2-2; D is tentatively TRBD1 or TRBD2 (6 bases each). Germline lookup yields CDR1 LNHDA and CDR2 SQIVND (reference sequence). The V and J ends lost 3 bases and 4 bases respectively, with 15 bases between them. This CDR3 has 16 amino acids. This CDR3 reads CASSIGGGRGTGELFF. For the CDR3, the DNA is TGTGCCAGTAGTATCGGTGGGGGGCGAGGCACCGGGGAGCTGTTTTTT. Filled out from reference TRBV19 and TRBJ2-2, the complete variable domain reads DGGITQSPKYLFRKEGQNVTLSCEQNLNHDAMYWYRQDPGQGLRLIYYSQIVNDFQKGDIAEGYSVSREKKESFPLTVTSAQKNPTAFYLCASSIGGGRGTGELFFGEGSRLTVL.

The chain recombines TRBV10-3 with TRBJ1-2; tentative D call: TRBD1 (5 bases). There are 14 residues in the CDR3. V was trimmed by 6 bases and J by 9 bases, leaving 20 bases between them. Germline assignment: CDR1 ENHRY and CDR2 SYGVKD. CDR3 DNA: TGTGCCATCAGAGAACGCCTGGGGACGGGAAGCTACACCTTC. Protein product: CAIRERLGTGSYTF.

This clone was found a few times. The chain joins TRBV2 to TRBJ2-2; TRBD1 might be the D (6 bases). This CDR3 contains 13 residues. Germline V CDR1 and CDR2: SNHLY, FYNNEI. The ends were cut back, 6 bases at V and 5 bases at J, with 10 bases in the middle. The CDR3 here is CASSHRETGELFF. The CDR3 DNA reads as TGTGCCAGCAGCCACAGGGAAACCGGGGAGCTGTTTTTT.

J is TRBJ1-1 and V is TRBV4-1, with D tentatively TRBD1 (6 bases). CDR1 is MGHRA and CDR2 is YSYEKL in the germline V gene. V was pared by 4 bases and J by 12 bases, with 21 bases between. The CDR3 is 14 amino acids. The CDR3 region has the DNA TGCGCCAGCAGCCTACCCGGGGGCGTGGGGACGACTTTCTTT. It translates to CASSLPGGVGTTFF.

This sequence joins TRBV5-1 and TRBJ1-2, with 11 nucleotides matching TRBD1. Trimming took 3 bases from V and 3 from J; bases not matched to a gene: 4. Germline lookup yields CDR1 SGHRS and CDR2 YFSETQ. This CDR3 is built from 15 residues. CDR3 nucleotides: TGCGCCAGCAGCTCGGGACAGGGGGTTTACTATGGCTACACCTTC. This codes for CASSSGQGVYYGYTF.

This clone was found once. This chain connects TRBV7-2 to TRBJ2-5, with D possibly matching TRBD2 (6 bases). Trimming stripped 6 bases from V and 5 bases from J, with 16 bases between. The V gene's germline CDR1 is SGHTA and CDR2 FQGNSA. The CDR3 spans 14 residues. CDR3 region: CASSFGGARETQYF. Written as DNA, the CDR3 is TGTGCCAGCAGTTTTGGAGGGGCCCGCGAGACCCAGTACTTC.

This chain joins TRBV29-1 and TRBJ2-5; TRBD2 aligns across 16 bases. CDR3 length: 15 residues. Germline values: CDR1 SQVTM, CDR2 ANQGSEA. Losses at the gene ends were 6 bases for V and 6 bases for J; bases not matched to a gene: 7. The CDR3 here is CSVTGTSGGAKTQYF. DNA for the CDR3: TGCAGCGTGACCGGGACTAGCGGGGGGGCGAAGACCCAGTACTTC.

V gene TRBV6-5 combines with J gene TRBJ1-5; 8 bases match TRBD1. Germline CDR1 and CDR2: MNHEY and SVGAGI. The CDR3 is made up of 15 amino acids. Trimming took 0 bases from V and 9 from J; bases not matched to a gene: 7. CDR3 sequence (DNA): TGTGCCAGCAGTTACTCCGAGACAGGGGAAGGGCCCCAGCATTTT. Its protein product is CASSYSETGEGPQHF.

This chain links TRBV24-1 with TRBJ2-3; maybe TRBD1 (8 bases). Germline V gene data show CDR1 as KGHDR and CDR2 as SFDVKD. This CDR3 has 15 residues. The germline V and J ends were trimmed by 4 bases and 8 bases, with 18 bases remaining between them. CDR3 DNA: TGTGCCACCAGTGACCCCAGGGGGCCGGGGGGTACGCAGTATTTT. Its protein product is CATSDPRGPGGTQYF.

This clone was counted only a few times. This rearrangement joins TRBV10-1 to TRBJ2-7; 7 positions match TRBD1. The V gene's germline CDR1 is WNHNN and CDR2 SYGVQD (reference sequence). The V gene end was trimmed by 5 bases and the J gene end by 2 bases; junction bases not matched to a gene: 9. The CDR3 has 15 amino acids. The CDR3 is CASSLKQGWTYEQYV. CDR3 DNA sequence: TGCGCCAGCAGTTTGAAACAGGGGTGGACCTACGAGCAGTACGTC.

The chain joins TRBV21-1 to TRBJ1-6. TRBV21-1 is a pseudogene. CDR3 length equals 15 residues. As DNA, the CDR3 is TGTGCCAGCAGCAAAGAGGAGTGGGGTAATTCACCCCTCCACTTT. Its translation: CASSKEEWGNSPLHF.

The chain joins TRBV6-5 to TRBJ2-5; 9 bases align to TRBD1. The CDR3 is 15 amino acids. Germline V gene data show CDR1 as MNHEY and CDR2 as SVGAGI. The V and J ends lost 0 bases and 5 bases, in that order; junction bases with no gene match: 4. CDR3 region: CASSYSDRGSETQYF. As DNA, the CDR3 is TGTGCCAGCAGTTACTCAGACAGGGGGTCGGAGACCCAGTACTTC.

The gene calls are TRBV6-4 and TRBJ1-1; D is uncertain. Trimming shortened V by 6 bases and J by 5 bases, and 10 bases separated the two germline ends. The germline gives CDR1 MRHNA, CDR2 SNTAGT. The CDR3 length is 12 residues. The CDR3 bases are TGTGCCAGCAGGGGGTTTGGGACTGAAGCTTTCTTT. Protein product: CASRGFGTEAFF.

This clone was detected a few times. This rearrangement joins TRBV19 to TRBJ1-1; maybe TRBD1 (5 bases). The CDR3 is 14 residues long. Per the germline V gene, CDR1 is LNHDA and CDR2 is SQIVND (reference sequence). V was cut by 5 bases and J by 3 bases, with 13 bases left in between. The DNA for the CDR3 is TGTGCCAGTAGTCGGAGGGGCGCGGACACTGAAGCTTTCTTT. It specifies CASSRRGADTEAFF.

The V call is TRBV18, the J call TRBJ2-5; D may be TRBD2 (6 bases). This CDR3 is 14 amino acids long. V lost 3 bases, J lost 2 bases, and 10 bases lay in between. In germline, CDR1 is KGHSH, CDR2 LQKENI. The CDR3 region is CASSPGTLQETQYF. DNA of the CDR3: TGTGCCAGCTCACCGGGGACTTTACAAGAGACCCAGTACTTC.

The chain employs TRBV7-8 and TRBJ1-4; the D gene is possibly TRBD1 (5 bases). Germline loops: CDR1 SGHVS, CDR2 FQNEAQ. V dropped 5 bases and J dropped 5 bases, with 15 bases sitting between them. The CDR3 is made up of 15 amino acids. Here the CDR3 DNA reads TGTGCCAGCAGCACCACGTTGGGGGTCAATGAAAAACTGTTTTTT. Translating it yields CASSTTLGVNEKLFF.

J is TRBJ2-3 and V is TRBV10-3; the match to TRBD2 covers 14 bases. The CDR3 has 23 residues. Germline values: CDR1 ENHRY, CDR2 SYGVKD. V was clipped by 9 bases and J by 0 bases; unmatched bases: 26. The CDR3 loop is CAIPWRYGRLSGTSGRSTDTQYF. CDR3 DNA sequence: TGTGCCATACCCTGGCGATATGGCCGTCTATCCGGGACTAGCGGGAGAAGCACAGATACGCAGTATTTT.

The chain is built from TRBV29-1 and TRBJ2-5, with D unclear. The CDR3 covers 12 residues. Trimming took 5 bases from V and 0 from J, leaving 7 bases between them. Germline-derived CDR1 and CDR2 are SQVTM and ANQGSEA. The chain's CDR3 is CSVSTYQETQYF. For the CDR3, the DNA is TGCAGCGTTTCAACGTACCAAGAGACCCAGTACTTC.